This TCR beta chain stems from a study of T cells after yellow fever vaccination. Study-wide results and caveats: Reappearance after the booster was observed for most primary-vaccination clones (roughly 97% CD4, roughly 90% CD8). A weaker secondary response peaked on day 5, the primary on day 15. One caveat is that FACS-sorted repertoires could contain abundant clonotypes contaminating from the bulk population.

With V trimmed by 2 bases and J by 3 bases, 3 bases remained unmatched. Germline CDR1 reads MNHEY; CDR2 reads SMNVEV (reference sequence). The CDR3 loop spans 14 amino acids. This clonotype was detected many times. Its cognate antigen is unknown. TCR cDNA, made by 5'RACE template switching, carried an added universal primer site and UMIs. TCRdb processed the 5' RACE reads anew with MiXCR; each CDR3 protein has one entry. Here the sample spans tens of thousands of distinct CDR3 sequences, more than 5.5% being singletons. The gene calls are TRBV27 and TRBJ2-5; 7 bases match TRBD2. The sequenced sample was CD8+ T cells sorted from PBMCs, obtained 5 days after the first yellow fever vaccination. This clonotype originated in a man between 18 and 29 years old who received the YFV17D yellow fever vaccine. CDR3: CASSLRAGEETQYF. CDR3 nucleotides: TGTGCCAGCAGTTTACGGGCGGGGGAAGAGACCCAGTACTTC.